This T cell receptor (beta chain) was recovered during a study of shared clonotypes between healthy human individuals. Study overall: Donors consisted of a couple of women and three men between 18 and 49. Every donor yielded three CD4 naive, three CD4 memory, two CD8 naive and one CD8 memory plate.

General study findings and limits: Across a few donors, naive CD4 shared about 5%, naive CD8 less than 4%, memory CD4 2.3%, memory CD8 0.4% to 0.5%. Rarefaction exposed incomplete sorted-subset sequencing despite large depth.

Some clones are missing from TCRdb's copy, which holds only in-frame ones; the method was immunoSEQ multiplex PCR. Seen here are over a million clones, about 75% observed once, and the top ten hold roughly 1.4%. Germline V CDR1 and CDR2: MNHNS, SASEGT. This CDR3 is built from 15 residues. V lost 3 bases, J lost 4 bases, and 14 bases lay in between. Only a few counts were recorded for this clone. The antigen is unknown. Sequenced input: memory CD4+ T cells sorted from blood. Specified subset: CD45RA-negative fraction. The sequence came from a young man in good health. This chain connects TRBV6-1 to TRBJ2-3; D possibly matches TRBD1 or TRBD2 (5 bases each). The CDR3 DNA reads TGTGCCAGCAGTGATCCGCAGGGACGGGCAGATACGCAGTATTTT. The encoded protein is CASSDPQGRADTQYF.